This record looks at one T cell receptor (beta chain) sequence and its context. Measured with immunoSEQ multiplex PCR; TCRdb has only the in-frame clones, and not every one. The sample includes 70,000 to 85,000 clones, around 80% of them seen just once. The V gene's germline CDR1 is SGHAT and CDR2 FQNNGV. The CDR3 is 17 residues long. Deletions cut 2 bases from V and 0 bases from J, with 15 bases between. The data originate from a study of T cell clones after liver transplantation. Study-level information: TCRbeta sequencing after a pre-transplant mixed lymphocyte reaction identified graft-donor-reactive clones, later tracked in post-transplant blood.

The source is a human donor who received a liver transplant. The genes are TRBV11-2 and TRBJ2-3; TRBD2 might be the D (6 bases). The source was CD4+ T cells from blood, collected before liver transplant. CDR3 protein: CASSLRSSGLSTDTQYF. The CDR3 region has the DNA TGTGCCAGCAGCTTAAGATCGAGCGGGCTTAGCACAGATACGCAGTATTTT.